This paragraph covers one T cell receptor beta chain sequence. Other DNA sequences from this sample encode an identical CDR3 as well. Between the trimmed V and J ends, which lost 1 base and 4 bases, there was a span of 11 bases. Looked up from germline, CDR1 is SGHTA and CDR2 is FQGNSA. This CDR3 contains 15 residues. This sample is part of a study of control samples from healthy donors and cancer patients. Using immunoSEQ multiplex PCR, the repertoire was profiled, and TCRdb retains in-frame clones only, with some absent. The table has 75,000 to 90,000 clones, roughly 84% seen once. The origin of this receptor is a woman in her forties in good health. This chain joins TRBV7-2 and TRBJ1-5; no definite D call. The material sequenced was blood. This CDR3 reads CASSLGTQGNQPQHF. The DNA for the CDR3 is TGTGCCAGCAGCTTAGGGACGCAAGGTAATCAGCCCCAGCATTTT. The variable domain in full, with the rest retrieved from reference TRBV7-2 and TRBJ1-5, is GAGVSQSPSNKVTEKGKDVELRCDPISGHTALYWYRQSLGQGLEFLIYFQGNSAPDKSGLPSDRFSAERTGGSVSTLTIQRTQQEDSAVYLCASSLGTQGNQPQHFGDGTRLSIL.